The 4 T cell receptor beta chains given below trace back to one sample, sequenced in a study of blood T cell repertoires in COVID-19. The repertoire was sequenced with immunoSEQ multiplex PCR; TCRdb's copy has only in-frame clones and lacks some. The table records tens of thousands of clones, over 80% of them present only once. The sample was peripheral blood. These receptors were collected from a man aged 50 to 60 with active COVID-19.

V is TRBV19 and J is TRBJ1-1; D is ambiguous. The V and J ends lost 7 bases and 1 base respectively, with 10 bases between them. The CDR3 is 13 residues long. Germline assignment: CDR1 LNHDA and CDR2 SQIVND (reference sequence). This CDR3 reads CASTLGRNTEAFF. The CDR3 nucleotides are TGTGCCAGTACTTTGGGCAGGAACACTGAAGCTTTCTTT.

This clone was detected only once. CDR3 in amino acids: CASSGEGLLNYGYTF. The CDR3 bases are TGTGCCAGCAGCGGTGAGGGCCTATTAAACTATGGCTACACCTTC. The chain has TRBV5-4 and TRBJ1-2; D not resolved. The germline V and J ends were trimmed by 4 bases and 2 bases, with 15 bases remaining between them. Germline CDR1 and CDR2: SGHNT and YYREEE (reference sequence). The CDR3 sequence is 15 residues long.

The CDR3 sequence: CASSQTGKTNRYGYTF. The CDR3 DNA sequence: TGTGCCAGCAGTCAAACAGGGAAAACTAATCGCTATGGCTACACCTTC. The chain combines TRBV25-1 with TRBJ1-2; TRBD1 is a possible D gene (6 bases). Trimming shortened V by 5 bases and J by 4 bases, and 20 bases separated the two germline ends. In germline, CDR1 is MGHDK, CDR2 SYGVNS. This CDR3 spans 16 amino acids.

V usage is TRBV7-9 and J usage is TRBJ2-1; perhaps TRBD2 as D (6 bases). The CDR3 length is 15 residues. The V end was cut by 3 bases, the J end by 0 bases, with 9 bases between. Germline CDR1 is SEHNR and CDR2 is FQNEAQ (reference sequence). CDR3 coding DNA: TGTGCCAGCAGCTTGATCGGGAGCTCCTACAATGAGCAGTTCTTC. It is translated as CASSLIGSSYNEQFF.